The 32 T cell receptor beta chains below all came from one sample that was sequenced in a study of tumor and adjacent non-tumor tissue in lung cancer. RNA was extracted from bulk tissue without any cell sorting. Three rounds of nested PCR, following a modified ARM-PCR protocol, produced the TCRbeta library. TCRdb re-called the multiplex PCR reads through MiXCR, storing one row per CDR3 protein. The sample contains 100,000 to 120,000 distinct CDR3 sequences, over 70% of which appear only once. What was sequenced was lung tumor tissue. Receptors were obtained from a man between 65 and 80 years old with non-small cell lung cancer.

This clonotype was counted at least ten times. Here the CDR3 reads CASRLGTGLYNEQFF. DNA for the CDR3: TGTGCCAGCAGACTCGGGACAGGGCTTTACAATGAGCAGTTCTTC. The chain is built from TRBV6-1 and TRBJ2-1; 9 positions match TRBD1. The CDR3 spans 15 residues. J was trimmed by 4 bases and V by 6 bases; bases with no gene match: 7. CDR1 MNHNS and CDR2 SASEGT come from the germline V gene.

Worth noting for this clonotype: A junction boundary mismatches the germline segment, possibly from a read error. The rearrangement joins TRBV10-2 to TRBJ1-5, with 7 bases lining up with TRBD1. The CDR3 runs 16 residues. In germline, CDR1 is WSHSY, CDR2 SAAADI. DNA for the CDR3: TGCGCCAGGAAAATCGACAGGGATGGTAGCAATCAGCCCCAGCAATTT. Its protein product is CARKIDRDGSNQPQQF.

Regarding this clonotype: The conserved final phenylalanine or tryptophan is absent from the CDR3, which likely points to a read error. The chain uses TRBV6-2 or TRBV6-3 and TRBJ2-5; D remains ambiguous. V lost 5 bases and J lost 7, with 17 bases in between. This CDR3 is built from 14 residues. Germline lookup yields CDR1 MNHEY and CDR2 SVGEGT. The chain's CDR3 is CASSKRDGAGTQYL. In DNA, the CDR3 is TGTGCCAGCAGTAAACGAGATGGCGCAGGGACCCAGTACTTA.

This clonotype has a single count. One end of the junction fails to match germline, which may point to a read error. The chain recombines TRBV6-2 or TRBV6-3 with TRBJ2-3; no definite D call. CDR1 and CDR2 from the germline V gene are MNHEY and SVGEGT. The CDR3 has 16 residues. CDR3 amino acids: CATTASRSVNTDTQYF. The CDR3 nucleotides are TGTGCCACCACGGCATCCAGAAGCGTTAACACAGATACACAGTATTTT.

This clonotype showed up many times. The chain links TRBV7-2 to TRBJ1-2; D may be TRBD1 (5 bases). Germline values: CDR1 SGHTA, CDR2 FQGNSA. CDR3 length: 16 residues. The ends were cut back, 1 base at V and 0 bases at J, with 12 bases in the middle. The CDR3 sequence is CASSLVGARANYGYTF. The CDR3, as DNA: TGTGCCAGCAGCTTAGTTGGGGCCAGAGCTAACTATGGCTACACCTTC. The whole variable domain, remainder taken from reference TRBV7-2 and TRBJ1-2, is GAGVSQSPSNKVTEKGKDVELRCDPISGHTALYWYRQSLGQGLEFLIYFQGNSAPDKSGLPSDRFSAERTGGSVSTLTIQRTQQEDSAVYLCASSLVGARANYGYTFGSGTRLTVV.

The chain carries TRBV5-4 and TRBJ2-7; tentatively, D is TRBD1 (5 bases). The CDR3 is made up of 14 amino acids. Germline CDR1 SGHNT, CDR2 YYREEE (reference sequence). The DNA for the CDR3 is TGTACTGGCAGCTTGGCCGGACAAGCCTACGAGCAGTACTTC. Its protein product is CTGSLAGQAYEQYF. Based on the CDR3 plus reference TRBV5-4 and TRBJ2-7, the full variable domain is ETGVTQSPTHLIKTRGQQVTLRCSSQSGHNTVSWYQQALGQGPQFIFQYYREEENGRGNFPPRFSGLQFPNYSSELNVNALELDDSALYLCTGSLAGQAYEQYFGPGTRLTVT.

Concerning this clonotype: The junction departs from germline at one end; a sequencing error may be responsible. The chain links TRBV6-6 to TRBJ1-2, with 9 bases fitting TRBD1. The CDR3 spans 14 residues. The germline gives CDR1 MNHNY, CDR2 SVGAGI (reference sequence). In DNA, the CDR3 is TGTGCCAGCAGGTGGACAGGGGAGTTCTGTGGCTACACATTC. This encodes CASRWTGEFCGYTF.

In the case of this clonotype: A read error is possible here, since a much larger clone lies one base away. The chain uses TRBV20-1 and TRBJ2-7; no definite D call. There are 13 residues in the CDR3. Per germline, CDR1 DFQATT and CDR2 SNEGSKA (reference sequence). The CDR3 DNA follows: TGCAATGCTATCACGCCCTACTCCTACGAGCAGTACTTC. This sequence encodes CNAITPYSYEQYF.

Notes on this clonotype: The junction and the germline gene differ at one end; a read error may be behind it. V is TRBV6-5 and J is TRBJ2-2; D is possibly TRBD2 (6 bases). Looked up from germline, CDR1 is MNHEY and CDR2 is SVGAGI. The length of the CDR3 is 14 residues. In DNA form, the CDR3 reads TGCGCAAGCAGGACTAACGCCAACACCGGGGAGCTGTTTTTT. It is translated as CASRTNANTGELFF.

The chain uses TRBV12-3 or TRBV12-4 and TRBJ1-2; D unclear. This CDR3 comprises 11 residues. Deletions cut 10 bases from V and 6 bases from J, with 12 bases between. The CDR3, as DNA: TGTGCCAACACCCTGCAAGATGGCTACACCTTC. Translation gives CANTLQDGYTF.

J is TRBJ1-2 and V is TRBV20-1; D call uncertain. CDR3 length equals 13 residues. The germline V and J ends were trimmed by 6 bases and 4 bases, with 15 bases remaining between them. CDR1 is DFQATT, CDR2 SNEGSKA, per germline (reference sequence). This CDR3 is CSANWGGLYGYTF. The CDR3 DNA is TGCAGTGCCAACTGGGGAGGACTCTATGGCTACACCTTC.

This chain connects TRBV6-5 to TRBJ2-2, with no clear D. Trimming shortened V by 8 bases and J by 3 bases, and 13 bases separated the two germline ends. Germline CDR1 MNHEY, CDR2 SVGAGI. The CDR3 spans 14 residues. CDR3: CASEAIKDTGELFF. For the CDR3, the DNA is TGTGCCAGCGAGGCGATCAAGGACACCGGGGAGCTGTTTTTT.

With respect to this clonotype: The junction and the germline gene differ at one end; a read error may be behind it. The rearrangement uses TRBV4-2 and TRBJ2-5; 13 bases fit TRBD2. The germline V gene encodes CDR1 LGHNA and CDR2 YNFKEQ. This CDR3 is built from 18 residues. CDR3 loop: CASSQELAGGKAQETQYF. CDR3 DNA sequence: TGTGCCAGCAGTCAAGAACTAGCGGGGGGGAAGGCCCAAGAGACCCAGTACTTC.

On this clonotype: The conserved final phenylalanine or tryptophan is absent from the CDR3, which likely points to a read error. The CDR3 nucleotides are TGCGCTAGCAGTGAGACTAGCGGGTACGAGCAGTACTCC. Translating it yields CASSETSGYEQYS. The V call is TRBV10-2, the J call TRBJ2-7, with 10 bases lining up with TRBD2. This CDR3 has 13 residues. Germline V lookup: CDR1 WSHSY, CDR2 SAAADI.

Of note for this clonotype: No conserved phenylalanine or tryptophan is present at the end of the CDR3, so a read error is the likely explanation. This chain connects TRBV12-3 or TRBV12-4 to TRBJ1-5, with no clear D. The CDR3 loop spans 15 amino acids. CDR3 sequence: CTSSQVLSPNQPQHL. The DNA of the CDR3 is TGTACCAGCAGTCAAGTCCTTTCCCCCAATCAGCCCCAGCATCTT.

This sequence joins TRBV9 and TRBJ1-3; D gene ambiguous. This CDR3 has 16 amino acids. V gave up 0 bases and J gave up 0 bases, with 10 bases separating them. The germline gives CDR1 SGDLS, CDR2 YYNGEE. In nucleotides, the CDR3 is TGTGCCAGCAGCGTAGACATCAGACACTCTGGAAACACCATATATTTT. This sequence encodes CASSVDIRHSGNTIYF.

Worth noting for this clonotype: No conserved phenylalanine or tryptophan is present at the end of the CDR3, so a read error is the likely explanation. V gene TRBV11-3 combines with J gene TRBJ2-3; 12 bases are shared with TRBD2. CDR1 and CDR2 from the germline V gene are SGHNT and YENEEA. CDR3 size: 17 residues. This chain's CDR3 is CANSHGLAGSGSDTQYL. CDR3 DNA sequence: TGTGCCAACAGCCATGGACTAGCGGGATCGGGATCAGATACGCAGTATCTT.

This clonotype was recorded once. One junction end disagrees with the germline gene, perhaps due to a read error. Written as DNA, the CDR3 is TGTGCCACCAGTGATGGACAGGTAAAGCCCCACCAAGGGCAGCCCCCGCATTTT. Protein sequence: CATSDGQVKPHQGQPPHF. The chain recombines TRBV24-1 with TRBJ1-5, with 7 bases that match TRBD1. Germline values: CDR1 KGHDR, CDR2 SFDVKD. This CDR3 spans 18 amino acids.

Turning to this clonotype: One end of the junction is discordant with germline, which a read error may explain. The V call is TRBV5-4, the J call TRBJ2-5; tentatively, D is TRBD2 (6 bases). CDR3 length equals 14 residues. Germline V CDR1 and CDR2: SGHNT, YYREEE (reference sequence). Here the CDR3 DNA reads TGTGCCAACAACTTGAGGCGGGGTCAAGAGACCCAATACTTC. As protein: CANNLRRGQETQYF.

As to this clonotype: The germline gene is not matched at one end of the junction; a read error may be the cause. The V call is TRBV5-6, the J call TRBJ2-4, with 8 bases lining up with TRBD1. The CDR3 extends over 17 amino acids. In germline, CDR1 is SGHDT, CDR2 YYEEEE. CDR3 in amino acids: CASSAIGTGVVGNIQYF. As DNA, the CDR3 is TGTGCCAGCAGCGCTATCGGGACAGGCGTCGTTGGAAACATTCAATACTTC.

This clonotype came up a few times. One junction end does not reproduce the germline sequence, and a read error may be involved. This rearrangement joins TRBV6-1 to TRBJ2-7; unclear D gene. CDR1 and CDR2 (germline): MNHNS, SASEGT. The CDR3 runs 15 residues. The CDR3 nucleotides are TGTGCCAGTAGTGTCCCATTTAGCAGGAGATACGAGCAGTACTTC. Residues: CASSVPFSRRYEQYF.

To note about this clonotype: Sequence at one end of the junction differs from germline and may be a read error. This sequence joins TRBV6-1 and TRBJ2-7; D gene ambiguous. The CDR3 extends over 12 amino acids. The germline V gene encodes CDR1 MNHNS and CDR2 SASEGT. The CDR3 DNA sequence: TGTGTCAGCAGTCGGGCCACCTACGAGCACTACTTC. Encoded protein: CVSSRATYEHYF.

The table lists this clonotype with a count of one. An end of the junction differs from the germline gene, which may be a read error. This chain uses TRBV10-1 with TRBJ1-6; D not resolved. CDR1 is WNHNN, CDR2 SYGVQD, per germline (reference sequence). This CDR3 comprises 14 residues. This CDR3 reads CANSESHQNSPLHF. CDR3 DNA sequence: TGCGCCAACAGTGAGTCGCATCAGAATTCACCCCTCCACTTT.

Comment on this clonotype: One junction end disagrees with the germline gene, perhaps due to a read error. The rearrangement uses TRBV20-1 and TRBJ2-5; possibly TRBD2 for D (5 bases). This CDR3 contains 13 residues. CDR1 is DFQATT, CDR2 SNEGSKA, per germline (reference sequence). The CDR3, as DNA: TGCAGTGGATCGGAGGCCCGACAAGAGATCCAGTACTTC. Its translation: CSGSEARQEIQYF.

As to this clonotype: Mismatch with germline at one junction end may stem from a read error. The chain has TRBV11-2 and TRBJ2-3; no clear D. CDR1 SGHAT and CDR2 FQNNGV come from the germline V gene. The CDR3 is 16 residues long. Here the CDR3 reads CASSLTLVGSIDTHYF. CDR3 bases: TGTGCCAGCAGCTTAACTCTGGTTGGAAGCATAGATACGCACTATTTT.

With respect to this clonotype: Just one base apart from a much larger clone, this may be a read error. The gene calls are TRBV5-1 and TRBJ2-1; the match to TRBD1 covers 10 bases. Germline lookup yields CDR1 SGHRS and CDR2 YFSETQ. Germline trimming cut 0 bases from V and 11 bases from J; bases unmatched to any gene: 11. CDR3 size: 16 residues. CDR3 bases: TGCGCCAGCAGCTTGGTTTGGGACAGGGGTTATAATAAGCAGTTCTTC. Encoded protein: CASSLVWDRGYNKQFF.

To note about this clonotype: A read error is likely, as this CDR3 ends without the conserved phenylalanine or tryptophan. This chain uses TRBV5-1 with TRBJ1-2; no firm D call. Germline loops: CDR1 SGHRS, CDR2 YFSETQ. The CDR3 sequence is 13 residues long. The CDR3 region has the DNA TGCGCCAGCATCTTGGAACAATTCTATGGCTACACCTTG. It codes for CASILEQFYGYTL.

A note on this clonotype: This clone may be a read error of a much larger clone one base away. This sequence joins TRBV2 and TRBJ1-1, with D possibly matching TRBD1 (5 bases). Germline V lookup: CDR1 SNHLY, CDR2 FYNNEI. The CDR3 contains 13 residues. In DNA form, the CDR3 reads TGTGCCAGCAGCGGAGAGGTGGACACTGAAGTTTTCTTT. Protein: CASSGEVDTEVFF.

The chain links TRBV6-1 to TRBJ2-3; D gene uncertain. The last part of the DNA fits TRBJ1-5 better; the J call may be wrong. CDR1 MNHNS and CDR2 SASEGT come from the germline V gene. The CDR3 extends over 16 amino acids. This CDR3 reads CASSVSSGPSTDTQHF. CDR3 coding DNA: TGTGCCAGCAGTGTATCTAGCGGGCCAAGTACAGATACGCAGCATTTT.

The J gene is TRBJ1-1, the V gene TRBV6-6, with D possibly being TRBD1 (5 bases). V lost 0 bases, J lost 3 bases, and 14 bases lay in between. Per germline, CDR1 MNHNY and CDR2 SVGAGI (reference sequence). The length of the CDR3 is 16 residues. CDR3 protein: CASSYSPDQGDTEAFF. In DNA form, the CDR3 reads TGTGCCAGCAGTTACTCACCGGATCAGGGAGACACTGAAGCTTTCTTT.

A remark on this clonotype: A read error is likely, as this CDR3 ends without the conserved phenylalanine or tryptophan. The chain's CDR3 is CNADRAYEQYL. The CDR3 nucleotides read TGCAATGCTGACAGGGCCTACGAGCAGTACCTC. The chain links TRBV20-1 to TRBJ2-7; 7 bases align to TRBD1. In germline, CDR1 is DFQATT, CDR2 SNEGSKA (reference sequence). The CDR3 has 11 amino acids.

This chain joins TRBV5-5 and TRBJ1-3; D call uncertain. This CDR3 is built from 17 residues. Per the germline V gene, CDR1 is SGHKS and CDR2 is YYEKEE (reference sequence). V gave up 6 bases and J gave up 3 bases, with 22 bases separating them. The DNA of the CDR3 is TGTGCCAGCAACTCCCAATCCATAGGGCTAAGTGGAAACACCATATATTTT. Its protein is CASNSQSIGLSGNTIYF.